Following are 20 T cell receptor beta chains from one sample sequenced in a study of blood T cell repertoires in COVID-19. The repertoire was sequenced with immunoSEQ multiplex PCR; TCRdb's copy has only in-frame clones and lacks some. Found here are a few hundred thousand clones, 80% to 95% of them singletons; the top ten hold approximately 0.65%. The specimen sequenced was PBMCs or T cells enriched from blood (not recorded which). The receptors stem from a young man who had recovered from COVID-19.

The J gene is TRBJ2-6, the V gene TRBV19, with 7 bases matching TRBD1. Germline CDR1 is LNHDA and CDR2 is SQIVND (reference sequence). V dropped 7 bases and J dropped 0; count of bases not matched to a gene: 0. This CDR3 spans 14 amino acids. The CDR3 is CASNRGSGANVLTF. CDR3 coding DNA: TGTGCCAGTAACAGGGGCTCTGGGGCCAACGTCCTGACTTTC.

The rearrangement uses TRBV19 and TRBJ1-5, with D unclear. V lost 5 bases, J lost 7 bases, and 18 bases lay in between. CDR1 and CDR2 from the germline V gene are LNHDA and SQIVND (reference sequence). This CDR3 has 15 amino acids. The CDR3 is CASSPLRGRRQPQHF. The CDR3 nucleotides read TGTGCCAGTAGTCCTCTCCGCGGGCGGCGGCAGCCCCAGCATTTT.

The V gene is TRBV7-3, the J gene TRBJ2-5; 15 bases match TRBD2. The CDR3 spans 18 residues. Trimming cost V 6 bases and J 5 bases; bases outside gene matches: 13. Germline V gene data show CDR1 as SGHTA and CDR2 as FQGTGA. The CDR3 sequence is CASSTPGTSGGPAETQYF. The CDR3, as DNA: TGTGCCAGCAGTACCCCCGGGACTAGCGGGGGGCCGGCCGAGACCCAGTACTTC.

V is TRBV27 and J is TRBJ2-1, with 8 bases aligning to TRBD1. Trimming cost V 5 bases and J 3 bases; bases outside gene matches: 3. The CDR3 spans 14 residues. The germline gives CDR1 MNHEY, CDR2 SMNVEV (reference sequence). The CDR3 nucleotides are TGTGCCAGCAGTCCCGGGACAGGCTACAATGAGCAGTTCTTC. Its protein is CASSPGTGYNEQFF.

The rearrangement joins TRBV19 to TRBJ2-3, with a possible D match to TRBD2 (7 bases). This CDR3 region has 16 residues. The germline gives CDR1 LNHDA, CDR2 SQIVND (reference sequence). Trimming cost V 3 bases and J 2 bases, with 15 bases left between them. Here the CDR3 DNA reads TGTGCCAGTAGTATCGGCGGGGGCGCCCACACAGATACGCAGTATTTT. Translating it yields CASSIGGGAHTDTQYF.

V is TRBV19 and J is TRBJ1-6; 7 bases are a match to TRBD1. This CDR3 region has 16 residues. Trimming at V came to 3 bases and at J to 5 bases, leaving 7 bases not matched to a gene. CDR1 is LNHDA, CDR2 SQIVND, per germline (reference sequence). The CDR3 nucleotides read TGTGCCAGTAGTATCAGGACAGGAGCCAATAATTCACCCCTCCACTTT. The encoded protein is CASSIRTGANNSPLHF. The entire variable domain, with the rest obtained from reference TRBV19 and TRBJ1-6, is as follows: DGGITQSPKYLFRKEGQNVTLSCEQNLNHDAMYWYRQDPGQGLRLIYYSQIVNDFQKGDIAEGYSVSREKKESFPLTVTSAQKNPTAFYLCASSIRTGANNSPLHFGNGTRLTVT.

This rearrangement joins TRBV9 to TRBJ1-4; D uncertain. V was cut by 0 bases and J by 7 bases, with 19 bases left in between. The CDR3 contains 17 residues. Per germline, CDR1 SGDLS and CDR2 YYNGEE. For the CDR3, the DNA is TGTGCCAGCAGCGTAGCTACGGGTTTGTATCCGAGTGAAAAACTGTTTTTT. Residues: CASSVATGLYPSEKLFF.

The V call is TRBV18, the J call TRBJ1-5; D gene unclear. CDR1 is KGHSH and CDR2 is LQKENI in the germline V gene. This CDR3 is built from 14 residues. Trimming left V 4 bases short and J 2 bases short, with 9 bases between. CDR3: CASSRADRNQPQHF. The CDR3 DNA is TGTGCCAGCTCACGGGCAGACCGCAATCAGCCCCAGCATTTT.

Regarding this clone: Other DNA sequences in this specimen translate into the identical CDR3. This chain links TRBV29-1 with TRBJ1-2; 7 bases align to TRBD1. The junction had 1 base not matched to a gene; V was cut back by 6 bases and J by 3 bases. The CDR3 runs 11 residues. Germline values: CDR1 SQVTM, CDR2 ANQGSEA. The CDR3 sequence is CSVGQDYGYTF. The DNA for the CDR3 is TGCAGCGTAGGACAGGACTATGGCTACACCTTC.

DNA for the CDR3: TGCGCCAGCAGCGAAATAGCGGGACTGGCGGATACGCAGTATTTT. The encoded protein is CASSEIAGLADTQYF. The chain has TRBV5-1 and TRBJ2-3; 8 bases are a match to TRBD2. Germline V CDR1 and CDR2: SGHRS, YFSETQ. This CDR3 has 15 amino acids. The trim removed 4 bases at V and 6 bases at J, leaving 10 bases unmatched.

CDR3 loop: CASSLEGTSGTGELFF. The CDR3 DNA sequence: TGCGCCAGCAGCTTGGAAGGGACTAGCGGGACCGGGGAGCTGTTTTTT. This chain uses TRBV5-1 with TRBJ2-2; 12 bases map to TRBD2. The CDR3 extends over 16 amino acids. Germline V lookup: CDR1 SGHRS, CDR2 YFSETQ. J was trimmed by 5 bases and V by 0 bases; bases with no gene match: 2. Drawing the rest from reference TRBV5-1 and TRBJ2-2, the complete variable domain is KAGVTQTPRYLIKTRGQQVTLSCSPISGHRSVSWYQQTPGQGLQFLFEYFSETQRNKGNFPGRFSGRQFSNSRSEMNVSTLELGDSALYLCASSLEGTSGTGELFFGEGSRLTVL.

The chain has TRBV28 and TRBJ2-7; TRBD2 aligns across 7 bases. The CDR3 totals 14 residues. The J segment lost 5 bases and the V segment lost 3 bases, leaving 7 bases of the junction unmatched. Germline CDR1 and CDR2: MDHEN and SYDVKM. This CDR3 reads CASSFPGGRDEQYF. DNA for the CDR3: TGTGCCAGCAGTTTTCCGGGAGGAAGAGACGAGCAGTACTTC. Full variable domain (rest looked up from reference TRBV28 and TRBJ2-7): DVKVTQSSRYLVKRTGEKVFLECVQDMDHENMFWYRQDPGLGLRLIYFSYDVKMKEKGDIPEGYSVSREKKERFSLILESASTNQTSMYLCASSFPGGRDEQYFGPGTRLTVT.

The chain couples TRBV9 to TRBJ2-3; D possibly corresponds to TRBD2 (6 bases). CDR1 and CDR2 from the germline V gene are SGDLS and YYNGEE. Trimming cost V 6 bases and J 5 bases, with 13 bases left between them. There are 13 residues in the CDR3. This CDR3 is CASNRDSGDTQYF. CDR3 nucleotide sequence: TGTGCCAGCAACCGGGACTCCGGAGATACGCAGTATTTT.

J is TRBJ1-1 and V is TRBV20-1; D perhaps matches TRBD1 (5 bases). This CDR3 region has 11 residues. Germline V gene data show CDR1 as DFQATT and CDR2 as SNEGSKA (reference sequence). V dropped 6 bases and J dropped 5 bases, with 10 bases sitting between them. The CDR3 loop is CSAARGTEAFF. The CDR3 DNA follows: TGCAGTGCGGCAAGGGGTACTGAAGCTTTCTTT.

CDR3 in amino acids: CASSQTGLGTEAFF. CDR3 DNA: TGTGCCAGCAGCCAGACAGGGTTAGGAACTGAAGCTTTCTTT. The chain carries TRBV3-1 (or the pseudogene TRBV3-2) and TRBJ1-1; 7 nucleotides line up with TRBD1. This CDR3 spans 14 amino acids. Germline CDR1 and CDR2: LGHDT and YNNKEL (reference sequence). Trimming at V came to 3 bases and at J to 5 bases, leaving 6 bases not matched to a gene.

The chain links TRBV7-9 to TRBJ2-3, with 7 bases fitting TRBD1. The germline V gene has CDR1 SEHNR and CDR2 FQNEAQ (reference sequence). This CDR3 is built from 15 residues. The V segment lost 1 base and the J segment 4 bases; nucleotides outside the gene matches: 5. CDR3 sequence: CASSLVGQLPDTQYF. The CDR3 DNA follows: TGTGCCAGCAGCTTAGTGGGACAGCTACCAGATACGCAGTATTTT.

The chain uses TRBV9 and TRBJ2-7; perhaps TRBD2 as D (6 bases). The V end lost 4 bases, the J end lost 0 bases, and 14 bases lay between the germline ends. The CDR3 covers 15 residues. Germline assignment: CDR1 SGDLS and CDR2 YYNGEE. The CDR3 DNA reads TGTGCCAGCAGCTTCGGACTAACCGACTCCTACGAGCAGTACTTC. Translating it yields CASSFGLTDSYEQYF.

The CDR3 DNA reads as TGTGCCAGCAGCTCCCAGACTAGCGGGAGAGATACGCAGTATTTT. Its translation is CASSSQTSGRDTQYF. The chain has TRBV3-1 (or the pseudogene TRBV3-2) and TRBJ2-3, with 12 bases matching TRBD2. The V segment lost 5 bases and the J segment 5 bases; nucleotides outside the gene matches: 5. CDR1 LGHDT and CDR2 YNNKEL come from the germline V gene (reference sequence). The CDR3 sequence is 15 residues long.

The chain links TRBV7-8 to TRBJ2-1, with a weak D call TRBD2 (6 bases). V lost 2 bases and J lost 6, with 17 bases in between. The CDR3 totals 16 residues. Germline loops: CDR1 SGHVS, CDR2 FQNEAQ. This CDR3 reads CASSLISSSGVNEQFF. The CDR3 bases are TGTGCCAGCAGCTTAATCTCTTCGTCGGGAGTCAATGAGCAGTTCTTC.

The chain is built from TRBV7-3 and TRBJ2-7; 9 bases are shared with TRBD2. With 2 bases clipped from V and 2 bases from J, the junction kept 4 bases outside the gene matches. Per the germline V gene, CDR1 is SGHTA and CDR2 is FQGTGA. The CDR3 runs 15 residues. The CDR3 is CASSLSRLAAYEQYF. The CDR3 coding sequence is TGTGCCAGCAGCTTATCGCGACTAGCGGCCTACGAGCAGTACTTC.